Presented here are 21 T cell receptor beta chains from one specimen sequenced in a study of neurological immune-mediated disorders. TCRdb analysed the 5' RACE reads with MiXCR anew, one entry per CDR3 protein. The sample holds 20,000 or so distinct CDR3 sequences, over 2.5% seen once. The sequenced sample consisted of PBMCs. The receptors were gathered from a woman in her late teens or twenties with multiple sclerosis.

The rearrangement joins TRBV7-3 to TRBJ2-3; 15 bases line up with TRBD2. V lost 5 bases and J lost 2; bases outside the gene matches: 8. The CDR3 runs 18 residues. Germline values: CDR1 SGHTA, CDR2 FQGTGA. CDR3 sequence (DNA): TGTGCCAGCAGCCTCGGACTAGCGGGGGGGCGGGTCACAGATACGCAGTATTTT. Its protein product is CASSLGLAGGRVTDTQYF.

This clonotype was seen many times. The rearrangement uses TRBV2 and TRBJ2-3; 7 bases align to TRBD1. The V and J ends lost 5 bases and 1 base, in that order; junction bases with no gene match: 6. The CDR3 runs to 15 residues. Germline loops: CDR1 SNHLY, CDR2 FYNNEI. In DNA, the CDR3 is TGTGCCAGCAGTCAACAGGGGAGCCGCACAGATACGCAGTATTTT. The encoded protein is CASSQQGSRTDTQYF.

This clonotype was seen ten or more times. The chain links TRBV20-1 to TRBJ1-1; 7 nucleotides align to TRBD1. V shed 5 bases and J 7 bases; nucleotides not matched to a gene: 10. Germline assignment: CDR1 DFQATT and CDR2 SNEGSKA (reference sequence). The length of the CDR3 is 13 residues. CDR3 protein: CSAGKTGRNEAFF. The CDR3 DNA reads as TGCAGTGCTGGAAAGACAGGGCGAAATGAAGCTTTCTTT.

V gene TRBV5-1 combines with J gene TRBJ2-5, with TRBD2 matching over 12 bases. The germline CDR1 and CDR2 sequences are SGHRS and YFSETQ. J was trimmed by 3 bases and V by 3 bases; bases with no gene match: 6. CDR3 length equals 16 residues. CDR3 coding DNA: TGCGCCAGCAGCTCCAGACTAGCGGGGGTAGAAGAGACCCAGTACTTC. It is translated as CASSSRLAGVEETQYF.

This clonotype came up many times. CDR3 sequence (DNA): TGTGCCAGCAGTTTTGCAGACAGGGCGAGGACTGAAGCTTTCTTT. This encodes CASSFADRARTEAFF. This chain joins TRBV28 and TRBJ1-1; 7 bases align to TRBD1. CDR1 and CDR2 (germline): MDHEN, SYDVKM. J lost 5 bases, V lost 3 bases, and 9 bases had no gene match. This CDR3 is built from 15 residues.

Ten or more counts support this clonotype. The V call is TRBV12-3 or TRBV12-4, the J call TRBJ2-1; 7 bases align to TRBD2. The J segment lost 0 bases and the V segment lost 5 bases, leaving 7 bases of the junction unmatched. The CDR3 has 16 amino acids. CDR3 in amino acids: CASSPPLAVSYNEQFF. The CDR3 DNA sequence: TGTGCCAGCAGTCCGCCCCTAGCGGTCTCCTACAATGAGCAGTTCTTC.

V and J are TRBV10-3 and TRBJ2-7, with D perhaps TRBD2 (6 bases). V was pared by 3 bases and J by 5 bases, with 14 bases between. The V gene's germline CDR1 is ENHRY and CDR2 SYGVKD. The CDR3 totals 14 residues. This CDR3 reads CAISDGGGSHEQYV. CDR3 DNA: TGTGCCATCAGTGACGGTGGAGGGTCCCACGAGCAGTACGTC.

This clonotype showed up many times. The CDR3 loop reads CSAPRDGYYNEQFF. The CDR3 nucleotides are TGCAGTGCTCCCCGGGACGGTTACTACAATGAGCAGTTCTTC. The V call is TRBV20-1, the J call TRBJ2-1, with D possibly being TRBD1 or TRBD2 (5 bases each). CDR1 and CDR2 from the germline V gene are DFQATT and SNEGSKA (reference sequence). The CDR3 spans 14 residues. V gave up 5 bases and J gave up 3 bases, with 14 bases separating them.

Many counts were recorded for this clonotype. The chain has TRBV20-1 and TRBJ1-5; D not resolved. CDR1 is DFQATT and CDR2 is SNEGSKA in the germline V gene (reference sequence). Trimming took off 3 bases at V and 5 bases at J, with 8 bases between the two ends. The length of the CDR3 is 12 residues. This CDR3 reads CSAREGDQPQHF. CDR3 in DNA: TGCAGTGCTAGGGAGGGTGATCAGCCCCAGCATTTT.

J is TRBJ2-2 and V is TRBV10-3; D could derive from TRBD1 or TRBD2 (5 bases each). CDR1 and CDR2 from the germline V gene are ENHRY and SYGVKD. Trimming shortened V by 8 bases and J by 0 bases, and 10 bases separated the two germline ends. The CDR3 runs to 14 residues. The CDR3 loop is CAIQLGANTGELFF. CDR3 bases: TGTGCCATCCAGCTGGGGGCGAACACCGGGGAGCTGTTTTTT.

The table lists this clonotype with many counts. The chain recombines TRBV12-3 or TRBV12-4 with TRBJ1-2; 7 bases are a match to TRBD1. CDR3 length: 14 residues. Trimming removed 2 bases from V and 5 bases from J; junction bases left unmatched: 5. The CDR3 loop reads CASSLRPGGYGYTF. The CDR3 DNA sequence: TGTGCCAGCAGTTTACGGCCAGGGGGTTATGGCTACACCTTC.

This clonotype was seen repeatedly, ten times or more. V and J are TRBV3-1 and TRBJ1-1, with a weak D call TRBD1 (5 bases). The germline V and J ends were trimmed by 0 bases and 5 bases, with 19 bases remaining between them. CDR1 and CDR2 from the germline V gene are LGHDT and YNNKEL (reference sequence). The CDR3 is 17 amino acids. The CDR3 DNA reads TGTGCCAGCAGCCAAGACGGGCGATTGAGAGGGACGACTGAAGCTTTCTTT. Protein: CASSQDGRLRGTTEAFF.

The table lists this clonotype with a few counts. The V gene is TRBV6-2 or TRBV6-3, the J gene TRBJ2-1; perhaps TRBD2 as D (5 bases). The V and J ends lost 6 bases and 4 bases respectively, with 16 bases between them. CDR1 MNHEY and CDR2 SVGEGT come from the germline V gene. The CDR3 covers 15 residues. The CDR3 DNA reads TGTGCCAGCAGGAGAATAGCGCAACAGTACAATGAGCAGTTCTTC. This encodes CASRRIAQQYNEQFF.

This clonotype was counted ten times or more. J is TRBJ2-3 and V is TRBV20-1; D not resolved. Germline V CDR1 and CDR2: DFQATT, SNEGSKA (reference sequence). This CDR3 contains 14 residues. The V and J ends lost 4 bases and 0 bases respectively, with 11 bases between them. The CDR3 DNA is TGCAGTGCTATTCCAAAGGCAAGCACAGATACGCAGTATTTT. It yields the protein CSAIPKASTDTQYF.

This clonotype has ten or more counts. The chain uses TRBV20-1 and TRBJ2-5; TRBD2 matches 9 bases. The CDR3 spans 15 residues. The V gene end was trimmed by 0 bases and the J gene end by 6 bases; junction bases not matched to a gene: 8. The V gene's germline CDR1 is DFQATT and CDR2 SNEGSKA (reference sequence). The CDR3 loop is CSARDGRLAVKTQYF. DNA of the CDR3: TGCAGTGCTAGAGACGGGAGACTAGCGGTAAAGACCCAGTACTTC.

This clonotype was counted between two and nine times. This may be a read error, as it is one base from a much larger clone. This rearrangement joins TRBV10-3 to TRBJ2-1; D is unclear. CDR1 ENHRY and CDR2 SYGVKD come from the germline V gene. The CDR3 totals 13 residues. CDR3 residues: CAISPGTVNDQFF. The CDR3 coding sequence is TGTGCCATTTCCCCAGGAACGGTGAATGATCAGTTCTTC.

In its sample, this clonotype was seen many times. This chain connects TRBV27 to TRBJ1-2; 11 positions match TRBD1. With V trimmed by 2 bases and J by 4 bases, 0 bases remained unmatched. Germline loops: CDR1 MNHEY, CDR2 SMNVEV (reference sequence). This CDR3 has 14 amino acids. CDR3 in amino acids: CASSLGTGGYGYTF. The CDR3 nucleotides read TGTGCCAGCAGTTTAGGGACAGGGGGCTATGGCTACACCTTC.

V and J are TRBV7-6 and TRBJ2-3; tentatively, D is TRBD1 (5 bases). The CDR3 has 14 amino acids. The V end was cut by 2 bases, the J end by 2 bases, with 8 bases between. Germline lookup yields CDR1 SGHVS and CDR2 FNYEAQ. This CDR3 is CASSLQGNTDTQYF. The CDR3, as DNA: TGTGCCAGCAGCTTACAGGGAAACACAGATACGCAGTATTTT. The full variable domain, rest sourced from reference TRBV7-6 and TRBJ2-3, is GAGVSQSPRYKVTKRGQDVALRCDPISGHVSLYWYRQALGQGPEFLTYFNYEAQQDKSGLPNDRFSAERPEGSISTLTIQRTEQRDSAMYRCASSLQGNTDTQYFGPGTRLTVL.

This clonotype came up many times. CDR3 coding DNA: TGTGCCAGCAGTGAAGCCCGTGGTGGTGGCTACACCTTC. The encoded protein is CASSEARGGGYTF. The J gene is TRBJ1-2, the V gene TRBV2; no firm D call. The CDR3 contains 13 residues. In germline, CDR1 is SNHLY, CDR2 FYNNEI. The V gene lost 0 bases and the J gene lost 7 bases, with 9 bases spanning the gap. The entire variable domain, with the rest obtained from reference TRBV2 and TRBJ1-2, is as follows: EPEVTQTPSHQVTQMGQEVILRCVPISNHLYFYWYRQILGQKVEFLVSFYNNEISEKSEIFDDQFSVERPDGSNFTLKIRSTKLEDSAMYFCASSEARGGGYTFGSGTRLTVV.

This clonotype has ten or more counts. The chain joins TRBV4-1 to TRBJ2-5; no definite D call. The germline CDR1 and CDR2 sequences are MGHRA and YSYEKL. The CDR3 loop spans 14 amino acids. V was pared by 1 base and J by 3 bases, with 9 bases between. CDR3 sequence (DNA): TGCGCCAGCAGCCAAGGCTCTAGGGAAGAGACCCAGTACTTC. Translating gives CASSQGSREETQYF.

This clonotype was picked up many times. The chain links TRBV5-1 to TRBJ2-6; D perhaps matches TRBD2 (5 bases). This CDR3 is built from 16 residues. CDR1 is SGHRS, CDR2 YFSETQ, per germline. Trimming took 0 bases from V and 0 from J, leaving 7 bases between them. The CDR3 nucleotides read TGCGCCAGCAGCTTGGGGGAGAGCTCTGGGGCCAACGTCCTGACTTTC. This sequence encodes CASSLGESSGANVLTF. The whole variable domain, filled in from reference TRBV5-1 and TRBJ2-6, reads KAGVTQTPRYLIKTRGQQVTLSCSPISGHRSVSWYQQTPGQGLQFLFEYFSETQRNKGNFPGRFSGRQFSNSRSEMNVSTLELGDSALYLCASSLGESSGANVLTFGAGSRLTVL.